Here is one T cell receptor (beta chain) with its context. Its antigen is not yet known. The sample holds no much larger clone one base away, and base qualities are not on file. This record comes from a study of blood T cell repertoires in COVID-19 (dated by TCRdb to the early 2020s). At the level of the whole study: The collaborator samples originated in the United States, Italy and Spain and spanned the acute and convalescent phases of COVID-19. Where HLA class I and class II types were available, the types were taken from metadata supplied by the sample provider, not from assay-based typing. The prospective study material was composed of cDNA or gDNA derived from T cells, B-cell-depleted T cells, or PBMCs. Subjects who had been exposed to COVID-19, were actively infected with it, or had recovered from it provided the deeply sampled blood TCRbeta repertoires that made up the dataset. The samples were drawn from the first 160 participants of the ongoing ImmuneRACE study and from some 1,300 subjects provided by 6 global collaborators. Sample metadata almost always included a de-identified subject ID, COVID-19 status, age in years and sex. A freely available public database, intended as a resource for researchers studying the immune response to SARS-CoV-2, is where the repertoires were released. Overall study results and their limits: Clinical and demographic metadata were provided uncurated, with the amount varying by source and participant.

TCRbeta CDR3 regions were amplified from genomic DNA using the immunoSEQ Assay, a bias-controlled multiplex PCR. The authors' pipeline ran thus. The number of nucleated cells in each sample was estimated by amplification of reference gene primers within the assay. To quantify the absolute abundance of each unique TCRbeta CDR3 rearrangement, sequence reads were collapsed and filtered. Productive Simpson clonality was computed per sample as the square root of Simpson's diversity index over productive rearrangements. Sourced from immuneACCESS, this table was stored by TCRdb with only in-frame sequences that have V and J called. A share of the clones is absent; for the studies checked, an unresolved V gene accounts for under half, and the remainder has no known explanation. That table gives V, J and clone size, and the DNA gave D and trimming. The sample table contains about 300,000 clones; only one count was recorded for around 84% of them. The leading ten clones occupy about 10% of the sample.

The CDR3 covers 17 residues, taking in both the cysteine and the phenylalanine. CDR3 DNA only is kept here, 51 bases in frame from base 1. The germline V end is reduced by 2 bases and the J end by 0 bases; junction bases left unmatched: 8. CDR1 GTSNPN and CDR2 SVGIG were looked up in the germline V gene (reference sequence). Participants in the prospective study were enrolled through a virtual design, were aged about 18 to 90 years, and lived in 24 United States geographic areas. In the prospective study, participants were assigned to cohorts based on the clinical history participants reported in a screening survey and a study questionnaire. For ImmuneRACE Cohort 3, a participant was defined as recovered based on two consecutive negative NP/OP PCR tests, clearance by a healthcare professional, or resolution of symptoms. In the prospective study, whole blood, serum and a nasopharyngeal or oropharyngeal swab were collected from each participant by mobile phlebotomists. Over a roughly two-month period, participants in the prospective study had the option of providing additional blood draws and questionnaires. Blood samples from the prospective study were shipped frozen or at room temperature prior to DNA extraction.

Sequencing input: PBMCs or T cells enriched from blood (not recorded which). The chain couples TRBV30 to TRBJ2-3; the central 10 bases match TRBD2. This TCR derives from a woman between 18 and 29 years old who had recovered from COVID-19. The sequenced DNA: TGTGCCTGGAGTTCCGGGACTAGCGATACTAGCACAGATACGCAGTATTTT. This yields the protein CAWSSGTSDTSTDTQYF.